The rows below give T cell receptor beta chains drawn from one sample of a study of blood T cell repertoires in COVID-19. Sequencing used immunoSEQ multiplex PCR; TCRdb keeps in-frame clones, though not all of them. The table shows about 380,000 clones, with 85% occurring only once. Material for sequencing was peripheral blood. The receptors here all came from a woman aged 18-29 years with acute or convalescent COVID-19. The conserved cysteine and the conserved F or W are not part of the CDR3 here.

V	CDR3
TRBV7-2	ASEMGTSGAEQY
TRBV19	ASSDGTPLNEKLF
TRBV12-5	ASAPGVKNTEAF
TRBV15	ATSRLQPGGGYT
TRBV5-4	ASSSPGLAGEGSYNEQF
TRBV5-1	ASSWGLAGADTQY
TRBV2	ASSVAGAVGNGYT
TRBV24-1	ATSDRQGDGYT
TRBV3-1/TRBV3-2	ASSQERWSGSAYEQY
TRBV7-9	ASSLVDEQY
TRBV7-2	ASSRPVEGALIYGYT
TRBV28	ASSYGTGPEQY
TRBV6-4	ASSESQENTEAF
TRBV5-1	ASSLRDRAGTGELF
TRBV19	ASSRGTGYQETQY
TRBV30	AWGAGGYGYT
TRBV7-8	ASSVGLAGDNEQF
TRBV6-6	ASSPTGVELF
TRBV12-2	ASRPHNKQGSGEAF
TRBV12-3/TRBV12-4	ASGPVQDYGYT
TRBV6-5	ASSKGQGGYEQF
TRBV6-5	AITVGYNSPLH
TRBV7-7	AIRVRGDTGELF
TRBV19	ASGEPDRPQTNYGYT
TRBV27	ASRAGTNYGYT
TRBV11-2	ASSLEYRPYQETQY
TRBV2	ASRRPGQGTNYGYT
TRBV6-6	ASSYPGTDTQY
TRBV5-6	ASSLSGADTQY
TRBV2	ASDVTGENTEAF
TRBV6-5	ASTGTPSYEQY
TRBV6-5	ASRTLQRGGILF
TRBV5-1	ASNLGQGSSPLH
TRBV15	ATSRERSGFYGYT
TRBV11-3	ASSPDSKYNEQF
TRBV3-1/TRBV3-2	ASSLEYPGLARDGEQF
TRBV19	ASSIEEKYQPQH
TRBV3-1/TRBV3-2	ASSQSGAEQY
TRBV18	ASSPVGGPNTEAF
TRBV2	ASSWLSSSNQPQH